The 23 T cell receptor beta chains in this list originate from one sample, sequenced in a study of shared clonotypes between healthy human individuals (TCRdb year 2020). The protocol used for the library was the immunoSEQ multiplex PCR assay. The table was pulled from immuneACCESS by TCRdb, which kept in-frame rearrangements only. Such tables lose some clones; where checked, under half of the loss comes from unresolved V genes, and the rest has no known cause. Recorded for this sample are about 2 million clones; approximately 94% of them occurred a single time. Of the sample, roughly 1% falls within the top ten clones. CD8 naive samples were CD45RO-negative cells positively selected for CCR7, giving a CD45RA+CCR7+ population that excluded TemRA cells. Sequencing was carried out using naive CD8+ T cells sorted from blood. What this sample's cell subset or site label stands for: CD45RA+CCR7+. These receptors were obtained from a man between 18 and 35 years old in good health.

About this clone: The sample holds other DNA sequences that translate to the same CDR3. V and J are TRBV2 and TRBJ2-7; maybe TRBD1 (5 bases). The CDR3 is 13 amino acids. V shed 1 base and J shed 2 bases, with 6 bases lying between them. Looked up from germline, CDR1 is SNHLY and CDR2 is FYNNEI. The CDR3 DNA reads TGTGCCAGCAGTGAAGGCAGGGCCTACGAGCAGTACTTC. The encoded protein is CASSEGRAYEQYF.

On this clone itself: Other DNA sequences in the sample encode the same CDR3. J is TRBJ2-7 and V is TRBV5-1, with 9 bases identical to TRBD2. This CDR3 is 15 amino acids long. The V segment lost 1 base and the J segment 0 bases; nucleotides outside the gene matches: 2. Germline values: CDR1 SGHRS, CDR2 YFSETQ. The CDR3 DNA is TGCGCCAGCAGCTTGAGTAGCGGGAGCTCCTACGAGCAGTACTTC. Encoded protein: CASSLSSGSSYEQYF. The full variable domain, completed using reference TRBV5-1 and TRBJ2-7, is KAGVTQTPRYLIKTRGQQVTLSCSPISGHRSVSWYQQTPGQGLQFLFEYFSETQRNKGNFPGRFSGRQFSNSRSEMNVSTLELGDSALYLCASSLSSGSSYEQYFGPGTRLTVT.

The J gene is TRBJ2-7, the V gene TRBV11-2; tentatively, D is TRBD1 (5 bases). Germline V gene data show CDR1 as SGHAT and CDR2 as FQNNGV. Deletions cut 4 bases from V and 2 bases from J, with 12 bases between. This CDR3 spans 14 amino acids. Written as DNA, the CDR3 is TGTGCCAGCAGCTCCCCGGACACAACCTACGAGCAGTACTTC. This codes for CASSSPDTTYEQYF.

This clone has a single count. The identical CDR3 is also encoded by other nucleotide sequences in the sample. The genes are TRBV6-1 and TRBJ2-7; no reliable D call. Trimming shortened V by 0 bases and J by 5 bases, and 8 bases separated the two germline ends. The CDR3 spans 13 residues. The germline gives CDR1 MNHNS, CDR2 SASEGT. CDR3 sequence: CASSEALHHEQYF. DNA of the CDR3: TGTGCCAGCAGTGAAGCGCTTCACCACGAGCAGTACTTC.

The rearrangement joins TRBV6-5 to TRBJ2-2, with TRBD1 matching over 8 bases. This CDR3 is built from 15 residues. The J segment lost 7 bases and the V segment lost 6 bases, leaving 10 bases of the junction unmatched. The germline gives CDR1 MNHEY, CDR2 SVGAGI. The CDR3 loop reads CASRLDRGHGGELFF. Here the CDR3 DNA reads TGTGCCAGCAGACTTGACAGGGGTCATGGCGGGGAGCTGTTTTTT.

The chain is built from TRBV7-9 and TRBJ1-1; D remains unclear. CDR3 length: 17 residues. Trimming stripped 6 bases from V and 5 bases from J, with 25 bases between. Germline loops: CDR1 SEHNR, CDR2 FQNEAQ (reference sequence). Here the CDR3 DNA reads TGTGCCAGCAGGTTCTGGGAGCAACATGGGCTAGGGACTGAAGCTTTCTTT. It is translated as CASRFWEQHGLGTEAFF. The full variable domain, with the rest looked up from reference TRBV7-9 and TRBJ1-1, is DTGVSQNPRHKITKRGQNVTFRCDPISEHNRLYWYRQTLGQGPEFLTYFQNEAQLEKSRLLSDRFSAERPKGSFSTLEIQRTEQGDSAMYLCASRFWEQHGLGTEAFFGQGTRLTVV.

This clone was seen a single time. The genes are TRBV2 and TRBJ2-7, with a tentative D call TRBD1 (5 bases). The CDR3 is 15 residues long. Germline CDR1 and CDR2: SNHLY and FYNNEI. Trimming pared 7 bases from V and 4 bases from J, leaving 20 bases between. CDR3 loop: CASTPSPGPFYEQYF. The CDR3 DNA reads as TGTGCCAGCACCCCCTCGCCAGGGCCTTTTTACGAGCAGTACTTC.

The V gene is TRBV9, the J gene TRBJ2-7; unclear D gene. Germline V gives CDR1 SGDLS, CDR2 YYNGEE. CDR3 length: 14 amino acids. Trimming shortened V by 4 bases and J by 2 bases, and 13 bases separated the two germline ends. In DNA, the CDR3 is TGTGCCAGCAGCTCCCCTTATAACGCCTACGAGCAGTACTTC. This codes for CASSSPYNAYEQYF.

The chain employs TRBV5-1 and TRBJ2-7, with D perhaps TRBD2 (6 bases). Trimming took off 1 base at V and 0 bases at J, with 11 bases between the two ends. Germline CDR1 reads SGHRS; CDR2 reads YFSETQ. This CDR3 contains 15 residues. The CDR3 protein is CASSLWPEGSYEQYF. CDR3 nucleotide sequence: TGCGCCAGCAGCTTGTGGCCGGAGGGCTCCTACGAGCAGTACTTC.

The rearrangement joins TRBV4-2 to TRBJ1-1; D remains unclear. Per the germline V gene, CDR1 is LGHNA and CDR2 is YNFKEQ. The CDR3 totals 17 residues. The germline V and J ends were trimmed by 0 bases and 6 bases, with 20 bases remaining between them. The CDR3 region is CASSQEAWLERAPEAFF. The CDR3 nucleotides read TGTGCCAGCAGCCAAGAAGCCTGGCTCGAGCGGGCCCCTGAAGCTTTCTTT.

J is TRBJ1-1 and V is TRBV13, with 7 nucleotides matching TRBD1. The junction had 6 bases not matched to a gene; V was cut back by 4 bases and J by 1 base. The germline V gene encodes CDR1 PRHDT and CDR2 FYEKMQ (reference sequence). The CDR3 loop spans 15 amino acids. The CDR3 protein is CASSSTGVGNTEAFF. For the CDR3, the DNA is TGTGCCAGCAGCTCCACAGGGGTTGGGAACACTGAAGCTTTCTTT.

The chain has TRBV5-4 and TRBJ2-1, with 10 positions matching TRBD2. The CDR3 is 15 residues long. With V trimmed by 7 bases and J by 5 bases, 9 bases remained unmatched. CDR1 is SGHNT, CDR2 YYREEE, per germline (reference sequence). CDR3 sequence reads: CASRTSGWGDNEQFF. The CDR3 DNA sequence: TGTGCCAGCCGGACTAGCGGTTGGGGGGACAATGAGCAGTTCTTC.

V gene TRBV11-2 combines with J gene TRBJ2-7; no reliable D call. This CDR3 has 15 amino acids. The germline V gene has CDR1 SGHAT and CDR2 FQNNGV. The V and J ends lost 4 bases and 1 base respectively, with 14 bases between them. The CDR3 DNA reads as TGTGCCAGCAGCTCAATTCCTTTCGAATCCTACGAGCAGTACTTC. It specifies CASSSIPFESYEQYF. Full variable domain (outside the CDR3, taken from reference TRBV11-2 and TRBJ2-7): EAGVAQSPRYKIIEKRQSVAFWCNPISGHATLYWYQQILGQGPKLLIQFQNNGVVDDSQLPKDRFSAERLKGVDSTLKIQPAKLEDSAVYLCASSSIPFESYEQYFGPGTRLTVT.

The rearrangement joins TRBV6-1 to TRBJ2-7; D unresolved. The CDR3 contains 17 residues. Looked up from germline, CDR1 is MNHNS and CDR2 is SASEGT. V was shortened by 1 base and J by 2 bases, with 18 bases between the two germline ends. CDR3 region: CASSEVRTDLNPYEQYF. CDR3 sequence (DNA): TGTGCCAGCAGTGAAGTAAGAACAGACCTAAACCCCTACGAGCAGTACTTC.

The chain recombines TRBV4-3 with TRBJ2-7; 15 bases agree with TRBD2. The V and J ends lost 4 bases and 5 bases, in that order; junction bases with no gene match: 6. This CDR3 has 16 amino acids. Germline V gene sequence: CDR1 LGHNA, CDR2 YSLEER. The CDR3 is CASSPGLAGGPHEQYF. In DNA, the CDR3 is TGCGCCAGCAGCCCAGGACTAGCGGGAGGGCCTCACGAGCAGTACTTC.

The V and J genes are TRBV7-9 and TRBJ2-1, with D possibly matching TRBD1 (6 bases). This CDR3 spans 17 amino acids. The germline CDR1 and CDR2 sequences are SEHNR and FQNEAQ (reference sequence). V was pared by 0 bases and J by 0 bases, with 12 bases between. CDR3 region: CASSLAIVDSSYNEQFF. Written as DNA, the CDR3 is TGTGCCAGCAGCTTAGCAATAGTGGACAGCTCCTACAATGAGCAGTTCTTC.

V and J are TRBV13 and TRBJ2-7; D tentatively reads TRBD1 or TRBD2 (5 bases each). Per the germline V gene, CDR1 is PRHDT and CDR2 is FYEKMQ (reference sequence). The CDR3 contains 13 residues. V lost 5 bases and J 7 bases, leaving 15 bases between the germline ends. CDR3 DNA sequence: TGTGCCAGCAGCAGGGGCCTAGCCGTAGAGCAGTACTTC. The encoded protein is CASSRGLAVEQYF.

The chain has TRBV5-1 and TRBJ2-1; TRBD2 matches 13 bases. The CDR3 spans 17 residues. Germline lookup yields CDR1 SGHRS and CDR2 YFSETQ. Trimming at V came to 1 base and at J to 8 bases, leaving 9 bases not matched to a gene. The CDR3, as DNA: TGCGCCAGCAGCTTGAACCAACTAGCGGGAGGGCCTCATGAGCAGTTCTTC. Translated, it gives CASSLNQLAGGPHEQFF.

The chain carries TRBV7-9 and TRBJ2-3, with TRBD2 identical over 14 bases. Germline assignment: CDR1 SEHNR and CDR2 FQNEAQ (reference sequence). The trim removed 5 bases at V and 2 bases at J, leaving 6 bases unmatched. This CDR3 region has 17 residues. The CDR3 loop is CASSPGLAGDDTDTQYF. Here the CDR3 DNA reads TGTGCCAGCAGCCCGGGACTAGCGGGGGACGACACAGATACGCAGTATTTT. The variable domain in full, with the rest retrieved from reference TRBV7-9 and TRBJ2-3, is DTGVSQNPRHKITKRGQNVTFRCDPISEHNRLYWYRQTLGQGPEFLTYFQNEAQLEKSRLLSDRFSAERPKGSFSTLEIQRTEQGDSAMYLCASSPGLAGDDTDTQYFGPGTRLTVL.

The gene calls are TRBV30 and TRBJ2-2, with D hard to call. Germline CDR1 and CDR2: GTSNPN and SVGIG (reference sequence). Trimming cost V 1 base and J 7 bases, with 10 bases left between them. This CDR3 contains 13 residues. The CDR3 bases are TGTGCCTGGAGTGCGCTATTGTTCGGGGAGCTGTTTTTT. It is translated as CAWSALLFGELFF.

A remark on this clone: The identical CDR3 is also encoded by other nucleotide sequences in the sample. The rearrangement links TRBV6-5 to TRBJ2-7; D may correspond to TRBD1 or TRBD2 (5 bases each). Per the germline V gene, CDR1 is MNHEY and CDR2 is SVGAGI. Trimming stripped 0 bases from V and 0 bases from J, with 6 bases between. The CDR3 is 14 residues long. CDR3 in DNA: TGTGCCAGCAGTTACTCGGGGACCTCCTACGAGCAGTACTTC. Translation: CASSYSGTSYEQYF.

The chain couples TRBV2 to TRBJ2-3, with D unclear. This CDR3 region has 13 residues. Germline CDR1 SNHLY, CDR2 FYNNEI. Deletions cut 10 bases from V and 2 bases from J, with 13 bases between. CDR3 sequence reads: CATKDGITDTQYF. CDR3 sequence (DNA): TGTGCCACCAAGGACGGTATCACAGATACGCAGTATTTT.

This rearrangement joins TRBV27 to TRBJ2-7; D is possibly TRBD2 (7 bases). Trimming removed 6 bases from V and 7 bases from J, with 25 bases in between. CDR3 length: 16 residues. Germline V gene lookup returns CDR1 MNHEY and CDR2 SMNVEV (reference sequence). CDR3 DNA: TGTGCCAGCAGCCCCAGTATAGGGGGGGTAACATATGAGCAGTACTTC. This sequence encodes CASSPSIGGVTYEQYF.